Listed below are T cell receptor beta chains from one sample, sequenced in a study of T cell responses to AZD1222 COVID-19 vaccine. Repertoires were generated with immunoSEQ multiplex PCR, while TCRdb's copy carries only in-frame clones and drops some. The data show hundreds of thousands of clones, approximately 94% seen once. The sample consisted of peripheral blood, taken 28 days after the second AZD1222 dose. The origin of the receptors is an adult who received the AZD1222 COVID-19 vaccine. Both conserved end residues are part of each CDR3. D genes are given only for firm matches. Expanded clones are given a class, and other clones once, few, many or no size at all.

>-|TRBD1|TRBV5-8|TRBJ2-7
CASSTRTGSYEQYF
TGTGCCAGCAGCACCCGGACAGGCTCCTACGAGCAGTACTTC
>-|-|TRBV18|TRBJ2-5
CASSTSGGEETQYF
TGTGCCAGCTCCACCAGTGGCGGGGAGGAGACCCAGTACTTC
>-|-|TRBV2|TRBJ2-3
CASSGDTDTQYF
TGTGCCAGCAGTGGGGATACAGATACGCAGTATTTT
>-|-|TRBV7-8|TRBJ2-3
CASTLDTDTQYF
TGTGCCAGCACCCTAGACACAGATACGCAGTATTTT
>-|TRBD1|TRBV7-3|TRBJ1-3
CASSATGTGVGNTIYF
TGTGCCAGCAGCGCTACCGGGACAGGGGTCGGAAACACCATATATTTT
>-|-|TRBV24-1|TRBJ2-2
CATSEAIGELFF
TGTGCCACCAGTGAGGCCATAGGGGAGCTGTTTTTT
>-|-|TRBV15|TRBJ2-2
CATSRGGAFANTGELFF
TGTGCCACCAGCAGAGGAGGGGCCTTCGCGAACACCGGGGAGCTGTTTTTT
>-|-|TRBV6-1|TRBJ2-6
CASSVFSGSGANVLTF
TGTGCCAGCAGTGTATTTAGCGGCTCTGGGGCCAACGTCCTGACTTTC
>-|-|TRBV15|TRBJ1-5
CATSSSNQGDGNQPQHF
TGTGCCACCAGCAGTTCGAACCAGGGTGATGGCAATCAGCCCCAGCATTTT
>once|-|TRBV9|TRBJ2-2
CASSGLVGGELFF
TGTGCCTCCAGCGGGCTAGTCGGCGGGGAGCTGTTTTTT
>-|-|TRBV3-1/TRBV3-2|TRBJ1-1
CASSPRGDGRRMNTEAFF
TGTGCCAGCAGCCCCCGGGGTGATGGGCGGCGGATGAACACTGAAGCTTTCTTT
>-|TRBD2|TRBV6-5|TRBJ2-1
CASSGGLYNEQFF
TGTGCCAGCAGCGGGGGGTTATACAATGAGCAGTTCTTC
>-|-|TRBV3-1/TRBV3-2|TRBJ1-6
CASSQGGAGYNSPLHF
TGTGCCAGCAGCCAAGGAGGGGCAGGGTATAATTCACCCCTCCACTTT
>-|TRBD1|TRBV6-1|TRBJ1-5
CASSVRTGASNQPQHF
TGTGCCAGCAGTGTGAGGACAGGGGCTTCCAATCAGCCCCAGCATTTT
>-|TRBD2|TRBV19|TRBJ2-3
CASIGGALGTDTQYF
TGTGCCAGTATCGGGGGGGCCTTAGGCACAGATACGCAGTATTTT
>-|-|TRBV30|TRBJ1-3
CAWTASGNTIYF
TGTGCCTGGACGGCCTCTGGAAACACCATATATTTT
>-|-|TRBV5-5|TRBJ2-7
CASSLGGGIYEQYF
TGTGCCAGCAGCTTGGGCGGGGGCATCTACGAGCAGTACTTC
>-|-|TRBV19|TRBJ2-5
CASSFRLEETQYF
TGTGCCAGTAGCTTTCGACTAGAAGAGACCCAGTACTTC
>-|-|TRBV7-8|TRBJ2-7
CASSLGGSLYEQYF
TGTGCCAGCAGCTTAGGAGGGAGTCTTTACGAGCAGTACTTC
>once|TRBD2|TRBV5-1|TRBJ2-1
CASMRGSSPLDEQFF
TGCGCCAGCATGCGGGGGAGCAGTCCCCTGGATGAGCAGTTCTTC